The 32 T cell receptor beta chains presented below share a single source sample, sequenced in a study of T cells in Graves' hyperthyroidism and ophthalmopathy (dated by TCRdb to the late 2010s). The library was generated by multiplex PCR. The instrument was an Illumina HiSeq 2000. The TCR beta CDR3 regions were amplified from the RNA transcripts. A first-round RT-PCR of the TCR CDR3 used the HTBI primer set with the Qiagen OneStep RT-PCR kit. The raw public reads went through TCRdb reprocessing: fastp at Q25, MiXCR clone calling, in-frame beta chains kept. Rows with one shared CDR3 protein collapse into an entry with the most common genes and DNA. This sample is represented by some 580,000 distinct CDR3 sequences; around 15% of them were singletons. The leading ten clones occupy roughly 3.3% of the sample. What was sequenced was blood. Receptors were obtained from a woman between 40 and 50 years old with Graves' ophthalmopathy.

This clonotype was recorded many times. The genes are TRBV20-1 and TRBJ1-1; 7 nucleotides align to TRBD1. Germline CDR1 reads DFQATT; CDR2 reads SNEGSKA (reference sequence). The J segment lost 1 base and the V segment lost 0 bases, leaving 2 bases of the junction unmatched. CDR3 size: 14 residues. The CDR3 region has the DNA TGCAGTGCTAGAGATGGGACAGCGAACACTGAAGCTTTCTTT. This codes for CSARDGTANTEAFF.

In this sample, this clonotype turned up many times. The gene calls are TRBV6-1 and TRBJ2-2; TRBD1 aligns across 7 bases. This CDR3 region has 16 residues. Germline loops: CDR1 MNHNS, CDR2 SASEGT. The junction had 11 bases not matched to a gene; V was cut back by 6 bases and J by 4 bases. The CDR3 is CASRPDRDGTTGELFF. The CDR3, as DNA: TGTGCCAGCAGGCCCGACAGGGATGGGACCACCGGGGAGCTGTTTTTT.

Notes on this clonotype: A much larger clone differs from this one at a single base, so this may be a read error. J is TRBJ2-3 and V is TRBV28, with D possibly being TRBD2 (5 bases). CDR3 length equals 15 residues. The V gene lost 5 bases and the J gene lost 2 bases, with 14 bases spanning the gap. Germline V CDR1 and CDR2: MDHEN, SYDVKM. CDR3 amino acids: CASSPTGIYTDTQYF. CDR3 nucleotide sequence: TGTGCCAGCAGTCCAACCGGGATTTACACAGATACGCAGTATTTT.

This clonotype was counted ten times or more. This clone may be a read error of a much larger clone one base away. The CDR3 DNA reads as TGTGCCAGCAGTTACTCGACAGTCACCGGGGAGCTGTTTTTT. This codes for CASSYSTVTGELFF. The rearrangement links TRBV6-2 or TRBV6-3 to TRBJ2-2; possibly TRBD1 for D (5 bases). Deletions cut 0 bases from V and 4 bases from J, with 6 bases between. The V gene's germline CDR1 is MNHEY and CDR2 SVGEGT. The CDR3 runs 14 residues.

This rearrangement joins TRBV7-2 to TRBJ2-5, with 13 bases lining up with TRBD2. CDR1 and CDR2 (germline): SGHTA, FQGNSA. Trimming removed 4 bases from V and 12 bases from J; junction bases left unmatched: 8. The CDR3 extends over 14 amino acids. CDR3 region: CASSSRTSGRLEYF. CDR3 sequence (DNA): TGTGCCAGCAGCTCCCGGACTAGCGGGAGATTAGAGTACTTC.

The J gene is TRBJ2-7, the V gene TRBV20-1, with D maybe TRBD1 (5 bases). Germline V gene data show CDR1 as DFQATT and CDR2 as SNEGSKA (reference sequence). Trimming cost V 3 bases and J 3 bases, with 15 bases left between them. This CDR3 has 14 amino acids. The CDR3 region is CSASFLGHRYEQYF. For the CDR3, the DNA is TGCAGTGCTAGCTTTCTTGGACACCGCTACGAGCAGTACTTC.

This clonotype was recorded at least ten times. This chain links TRBV18 with TRBJ1-1; D is unresolved. Germline V CDR1 and CDR2: KGHSH, LQKENI. The CDR3 contains 13 residues. V shed 3 bases and J shed 1 base, with 6 bases lying between them. CDR3 DNA: TGTGCCAGCTCACCCTCCCAGAACACTGAAGCTTTCTTT. Translating gives CASSPSQNTEAFF.

This clonotype came up a few times. The CDR3 here is CASSFRPDTQYF. The CDR3, as DNA: TGTGCCAGCAGCTTTCGCCCAGATACGCAGTATTTT. The rearrangement links TRBV13 to TRBJ2-3; unclear D gene. V was shortened by 3 bases and J by 4 bases, with 5 bases between the two germline ends. Germline V gene lookup returns CDR1 PRHDT and CDR2 FYEKMQ (reference sequence). The length of the CDR3 is 12 residues. Complete variable domain (other parts from reference TRBV13 and TRBJ2-3): AAGVIQSPRHLIKEKRETATLKCYPIPRHDTVYWYQQGPGQDPQFLISFYEKMQSDKGSIPDRFSAQQFSDYHSELNMSSLELGDSALYFCASSFRPDTQYFGPGTRLTVL.

Ten or more counts support this clonotype. The V gene is TRBV18, the J gene TRBJ1-1; D is perhaps TRBD1 (6 bases). The CDR3 totals 15 residues. Germline V lookup: CDR1 KGHSH, CDR2 LQKENI. Trimming removed 2 bases at V and 4 bases at J, with 14 bases between. As DNA, the CDR3 is TGTGCCAGCTCACCAATAGGACAGCGGGGCACTGAAGCTTTCTTT. Translating it yields CASSPIGQRGTEAFF.

In its sample, this clonotype was seen a few times. The chain joins TRBV10-3 to TRBJ2-6; D is unclear. V lost 3 bases to trimming and J lost 3 bases, with 12 bases between them. The germline V gene encodes CDR1 ENHRY and CDR2 SYGVKD. CDR3 length: 16 amino acids. DNA for the CDR3: TGTGCCATCAGTGACATGAAGACGGGTGGGGCCAACGTCCTGACTTTC. This codes for CAISDMKTGGANVLTF.

The V gene is TRBV11-2, the J gene TRBJ2-3, with 7 bases aligning to TRBD2. Looked up from germline, CDR1 is SGHAT and CDR2 is FQNNGV. The CDR3 covers 15 residues. With 5 bases clipped from V and 4 bases from J, the junction kept 9 bases outside the gene matches. The chain's CDR3 is CASSPSGRAADTQYF. The CDR3 nucleotides are TGTGCCAGCAGCCCCAGTGGGAGGGCCGCAGATACGCAGTATTTT.

V and J are TRBV18 and TRBJ2-5; a possible D gene is TRBD2 (5 bases). Germline CDR1 KGHSH, CDR2 LQKENI. V dropped 4 bases and J dropped 3 bases, with 18 bases sitting between them. This CDR3 comprises 16 residues. The CDR3 nucleotides read TGTGCCAGCTCACGTGGACGGAGGACTGGAGAAGAGACCCAGTACTTC. Translation: CASSRGRRTGEETQYF. Full variable domain (outside the CDR3, taken from reference TRBV18 and TRBJ2-5): NAGVMQNPRHLVRRRGQEARLRCSPMKGHSHVYWYRQLPEEGLKFMVYLQKENIIDESGMPKERFSAEFPKEGPSILRIQQVVRGDSAAYFCASSRGRRTGEETQYFGPGTRLLVL.

This clonotype was seen ten or more times. The genes are TRBV28 and TRBJ1-5; possibly TRBD1 for D (5 bases). V was clipped by 2 bases and J by 3 bases, with 17 bases between them. There are 17 residues in the CDR3. CDR1 is MDHEN, CDR2 SYDVKM, per germline. Here the CDR3 reads CASSLGTRQSNNQPQHF. DNA for the CDR3: TGTGCCAGCAGTTTAGGGACGAGGCAGTCAAACAATCAGCCCCAGCATTTT.

Many counts were recorded for this clonotype. The CDR3 DNA reads TGCAGTGCGCAATCCGGGACGGTGAACACTGAAGCTTTCTTT. Translating it yields CSAQSGTVNTEAFF. This chain connects TRBV20-1 to TRBJ1-1; D may be TRBD1 (5 bases). Germline V gene sequence: CDR1 DFQATT, CDR2 SNEGSKA (reference sequence). V was trimmed by 6 bases and J by 0 bases, leaving 14 bases between them. This CDR3 is 14 amino acids long.

The V call is TRBV20-1, the J call TRBJ2-1, with 10 bases that match TRBD1. The CDR3 is made up of 13 amino acids. From germline, CDR1 is DFQATT and CDR2 SNEGSKA (reference sequence). V lost 5 bases and J lost 6; bases outside the gene matches: 4. CDR3 sequence: CSAPGQGTNEQFF. In nucleotides, the CDR3 is TGCAGTGCTCCGGGACAGGGGACCAATGAGCAGTTCTTC.

This clonotype was seen repeatedly, ten times or more. This chain links TRBV2 with TRBJ2-1; 12 bases line up with TRBD2. The length of the CDR3 is 15 residues. J was trimmed by 3 bases and V by 5 bases; bases with no gene match: 2. Germline V gene lookup returns CDR1 SNHLY and CDR2 FYNNEI. CDR3 sequence reads: CASSRTSGIYNEQFF. Written as DNA, the CDR3 is TGTGCCAGCAGTAGGACTAGCGGGATCTACAATGAGCAGTTCTTC.

This clonotype has a count of ten or more. V is TRBV11-2 and J is TRBJ2-1, with D maybe TRBD2 (6 bases). V lost 4 bases and J 15 bases, leaving 13 bases between the germline ends. The CDR3 covers 11 residues. Germline values: CDR1 SGHAT, CDR2 FQNNGV. The DNA of the CDR3 is TGTGCCAGCAGCTCCGGGACTGGTGGGTTCTTC. Translated: CASSSGTGGFF.

CDR3 DNA: TGTGCCAGCAAGACAGGGGACAACACCGGGGAGCTGTTTTTT. This encodes CASKTGDNTGELFF. The V gene is TRBV2, the J gene TRBJ2-2; TRBD1 aligns across 8 bases. Germline CDR1 reads SNHLY; CDR2 reads FYNNEI. This CDR3 is 14 amino acids long. V lost 7 bases to trimming and J lost 2 bases; unmatched junction nucleotides: 3.

This clonotype showed up just a few times. The chain links TRBV11-3 to TRBJ2-4, with a possible D match to TRBD1 (6 bases). The CDR3 contains 13 residues. V shed 1 base and J shed 5 bases, with 6 bases lying between them. Germline V lookup: CDR1 SGHNT, CDR2 YENEEA. CDR3 amino acids: CASSLGTENIQYF. CDR3 DNA: TGTGCCAGCAGCTTAGGGACAGAAAACATTCAGTACTTC. The full variable domain, completed using reference TRBV11-3 and TRBJ2-4, is EAGVVQSPRYKIIEKKQPVAFWCNPISGHNTLYWYLQNLGQGPELLIRYENEEAVDDSQLPKDRFSAERLKGVDSTLKIQPAELGDSAVYLCASSLGTENIQYFGAGTRLSVL.

This clonotype was recorded at least ten times. The chain combines TRBV28 with TRBJ1-2; 10 nucleotides line up with TRBD1. V lost 1 base, J lost 7 bases, and 6 bases stayed unmatched. CDR3 length: 15 amino acids. Germline CDR1 is MDHEN and CDR2 is SYDVKM. DNA for the CDR3: TGTGCCAGCAGTTTATCCCCGACAGGGGGCGGTGGCTACACCTTC. It is translated as CASSLSPTGGGGYTF.

The chain couples TRBV28 to TRBJ2-7; 7 nucleotides agree with TRBD1. Germline V CDR1 and CDR2: MDHEN, SYDVKM. The CDR3 spans 15 residues. The V segment lost 4 bases and the J segment 0 bases; nucleotides outside the gene matches: 6. CDR3 region: CASSSGTENSYEQYF. The CDR3, as DNA: TGTGCCAGCAGTTCCGGGACAGAGAACTCCTACGAGCAGTACTTC.

As regards this clonotype: At one boundary the junction diverges from the germline segment, which might be a read error. The chain joins TRBV28 to TRBJ2-3, with D hard to call. This CDR3 has 15 amino acids. Looked up from germline, CDR1 is MDHEN and CDR2 is SYDVKM. In DNA form, the CDR3 reads TGTGCCAGCAGTTTATTTCAGGACCTCACAGATACGCGGTATTTT. Translation: CASSLFQDLTDTRYF.

This clonotype was seen repeatedly, ten times or more. The chain joins TRBV5-6 to TRBJ2-1, with TRBD2 identical over 10 bases. The CDR3 is made up of 17 amino acids. V lost 0 bases to trimming and J lost 7 bases; unmatched junction nucleotides: 10. Looked up from germline, CDR1 is SGHDT and CDR2 is YYEEEE. The CDR3 loop is CASSLEGMGLALNEQFF. CDR3 coding DNA: TGTGCCAGCAGCTTGGAGGGGATGGGACTAGCGTTAAATGAGCAGTTCTTC.

The genes are TRBV19 and TRBJ2-4, with 10 bases that match TRBD1. CDR1 and CDR2 (germline): LNHDA, SQIVND (reference sequence). This CDR3 has 14 amino acids. Trimming took 3 bases from V and 7 from J; bases not matched to a gene: 3. The CDR3 spells CASSIRTGGNIQYF. The CDR3 bases are TGTGCCAGTAGTATTCGGACAGGGGGGAACATTCAGTACTTC.

This chain connects TRBV12-3 or TRBV12-4 to TRBJ2-6; 7 nucleotides agree with TRBD1. This CDR3 contains 16 residues. The J segment lost 1 base and the V segment lost 10 bases, leaving 10 bases of the junction unmatched. CDR3 nucleotides: TGTGCCACAAGGAGAGGGGGCCGTTCTGGGGCCAACGTCCTGACTTTC. Translation: CATRRGGRSGANVLTF.

This clonotype was recorded a few times. The chain employs TRBV12-3 or TRBV12-4 and TRBJ2-2; D gene uncertain. With 6 bases removed from V and 0 bases from J, the gap between germline ends came to 5 bases. This CDR3 has 13 residues. This CDR3 reads CASRQTNTGELFF. In nucleotides, the CDR3 is TGTGCCAGCAGACAGACGAACACCGGGGAGCTGTTTTTT.

This clonotype was seen a handful of times. V and J are TRBV28 and TRBJ1-4; the D gene is possibly TRBD1 (5 bases). Trimming took off 3 bases at V and 3 bases at J, with 14 bases between the two ends. CDR3 length: 16 amino acids. From germline, CDR1 is MDHEN and CDR2 SYDVKM. The CDR3 nucleotides read TGTGCCAGCAGTTTTTCGGGGCGCGGTGCTAATGAAAAACTGTTTTTT. It codes for CASSFSGRGANEKLFF. The variable domain in full, with the rest retrieved from reference TRBV28 and TRBJ1-4, is DVKVTQSSRYLVKRTGEKVFLECVQDMDHENMFWYRQDPGLGLRLIYFSYDVKMKEKGDIPEGYSVSREKKERFSLILESASTNQTSMYLCASSFSGRGANEKLFFGSGTQLSVL.

This clonotype was observed a handful of times. V and J are TRBV20-1 and TRBJ1-5; TRBD1 matches 9 bases. The germline gives CDR1 DFQATT, CDR2 SNEGSKA (reference sequence). The CDR3 contains 15 residues. V lost 6 bases, J lost 1 base, and 7 bases stayed unmatched. CDR3 coding DNA: TGCAGTGCAGAACGGACAGGGGAGAGCAATCAGCCCCAGCATTTT. Its translation: CSAERTGESNQPQHF.

This clonotype came up many times. The rearrangement joins TRBV2 to TRBJ2-2; D is possibly TRBD1 (7 bases). The V end lost 7 bases, the J end lost 0 bases, and 15 bases lay between the germline ends. The CDR3 spans 16 residues. The germline CDR1 and CDR2 sequences are SNHLY and FYNNEI. CDR3 loop: CASMEGAEANTGELFF. The CDR3 bases are TGTGCCAGCATGGAGGGGGCCGAAGCGAACACCGGGGAGCTGTTTTTT.

This clonotype has a count of ten or more. This chain connects TRBV20-1 to TRBJ2-7; 8 positions agree with TRBD2. The CDR3 is 15 residues long. V lost 2 bases, J lost 2 bases, and 8 bases stayed unmatched. Looked up from germline, CDR1 is DFQATT and CDR2 is SNEGSKA (reference sequence). CDR3 loop: CSARLISGAPYEQYF. The CDR3 DNA is TGCAGTGCTAGACTGATTAGCGGGGCCCCCTACGAGCAGTACTTC.

Notes on this clonotype: This clone may be a read error of a much larger clone one base away. This chain links TRBV11-2 with TRBJ2-5, with TRBD2 as a possible D gene (5 bases). The CDR3 loop spans 14 amino acids. V was clipped by 4 bases and J by 7 bases, with 16 bases between them. The germline gives CDR1 SGHAT, CDR2 FQNNGV. Here the CDR3 DNA reads TGTGCCAGCAGCTCTACTACGGGGAGAGTGACCCAGTACTTC. As protein: CASSSTTGRVTQYF.

This clonotype has a count of ten or more. This chain links TRBV20-1 with TRBJ2-7; 11 positions agree with TRBD2. Germline V gene sequence: CDR1 DFQATT, CDR2 SNEGSKA (reference sequence). The CDR3 runs to 14 residues. With V trimmed by 3 bases and J by 8 bases, 9 bases remained unmatched. Written as DNA, the CDR3 is TGCAGTGCTAGTGAAACTAGCGGGGGTCACAAGCAGTACTTC. Its protein product is CSASETSGGHKQYF.